This TCR beta chain originates from a study of regulatory T cells in long-lasting Graves disease. Time point denoted: newly diagnosed GD, antithyroid drugs for less than 3 months. Scientists built the TCR library using RNA that was extracted from PBMCs. For TCR beta, libraries came from iRepertoire HTBI primers and Arm-PCR of CDR3 regions. Via MiXCR, TCRdb re-called the multiplex PCR reads, giving one row per CDR3 protein. The sample contains a few hundred thousand distinct CDR3 sequences, around 15% of which appear only once. The CDR3 sequence is 14 residues long. With 8 bases removed from V and 2 bases from J, the gap between germline ends came to 13 bases. CDR1 and CDR2 (germline): MNHEY, SMNVEV (reference sequence). The same data also contributed to another study, on T cells in Graves' hyperthyroidism and ophthalmopathy.

The source of this sequence is a man aged 40-49 years with Graves disease. Material: peripheral blood mononuclear cells (PBMCs), obtained at new diagnosis, from a patient treated with antithyroid drugs. The rearrangement links TRBV27 to TRBJ1-3; the D gene is possibly TRBD1 (6 bases). CDR3 amino acids: CASQGTSPGNTIYF. CDR3 in DNA: TGTGCCAGCCAGGGGACTTCCCCTGGAAACACCATATATTTT.